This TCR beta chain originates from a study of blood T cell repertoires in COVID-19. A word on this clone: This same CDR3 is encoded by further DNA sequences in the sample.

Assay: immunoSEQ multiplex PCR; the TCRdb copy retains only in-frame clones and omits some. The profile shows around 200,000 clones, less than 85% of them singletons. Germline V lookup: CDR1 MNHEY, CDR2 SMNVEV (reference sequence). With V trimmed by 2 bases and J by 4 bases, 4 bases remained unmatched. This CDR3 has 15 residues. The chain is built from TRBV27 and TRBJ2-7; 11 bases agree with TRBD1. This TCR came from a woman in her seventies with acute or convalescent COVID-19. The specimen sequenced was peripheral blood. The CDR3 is CASSLGTGGTYEQYF. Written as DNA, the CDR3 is TGTGCCAGCAGTTTAGGGACAGGGGGTACATACGAGCAGTACTTC.